Below are 11 T cell receptor beta chains sequenced from a single sample in a study of technical replicates of blood from a few donors. The method was immunoSEQ multiplex PCR; TCRdb's version includes in-frame clones alone and lacks a portion of them. The table shows tens of thousands of clones, with 92% occurring only once. Sequencing input: T cells isolated from PBMCs. The receptors derive from a human donor in good health.

The chain links TRBV29-1 to TRBJ2-4, with D maybe TRBD2 (5 bases). V was trimmed by 1 base and J by 7 bases, leaving 8 bases between them. Germline loops: CDR1 SQVTM, CDR2 ANQGSEA. This CDR3 contains 12 residues. CDR3 nucleotide sequence: TGCAGCGTTGAAGCGGGAAGTAACATTCAGTACTTC. This sequence encodes CSVEAGSNIQYF.

The chain employs TRBV7-9 and TRBJ2-1; D may be TRBD1 (6 bases). Germline V gene lookup returns CDR1 SEHNR and CDR2 FQNEAQ (reference sequence). V gave up 1 base and J gave up 8 bases, with 15 bases separating them. The CDR3 totals 15 residues. The CDR3 here is CASSLGSRGWDEQFF. The CDR3 nucleotides are TGTGCCAGCAGCTTAGGTTCTAGGGGGTGGGATGAGCAGTTCTTC.

V usage is TRBV13 and J usage is TRBJ2-2; 7 positions match TRBD1. The V gene's germline CDR1 is PRHDT and CDR2 FYEKMQ (reference sequence). V shed 2 bases, J shed 5 bases, and the junction held 5 bases outside the gene matches. The CDR3 has 15 amino acids. The CDR3 loop is CASSLTGTATGELFF. The CDR3 nucleotides read TGTGCCAGCAGCTTAACCGGGACAGCGACCGGGGAGCTGTTTTTT.

This rearrangement joins TRBV6-5 to TRBJ2-5; the match to TRBD2 covers 11 bases. J was trimmed by 4 bases and V by 2 bases; bases with no gene match: 3. CDR3 length equals 15 residues. The germline CDR1 and CDR2 sequences are MNHEY and SVGAGI. The CDR3 sequence: CASSYAGTSGETQYF. CDR3 nucleotides: TGTGCCAGCAGTTACGCTGGGACTAGCGGAGAGACCCAGTACTTC.

In its sample, this clone was seen once. The chain employs TRBV7-9 and TRBJ2-7; TRBD1 agrees at 8 bases. With V trimmed by 6 bases and J by 0 bases, 13 bases remained unmatched. Germline CDR1 reads SEHNR; CDR2 reads FQNEAQ (reference sequence). The CDR3 runs to 17 residues. As DNA, the CDR3 is TGTGCCAGCAGACCAGATGGTTGGACAGGGATCTCCTACGAGCAGTACTTC. Translated, it gives CASRPDGWTGISYEQYF.

This clone was seen a handful of times. This chain connects TRBV11-3 to TRBJ2-7, with TRBD2 matching over 10 bases. Trimming at V came to 1 base and at J to 5 bases, leaving 2 bases not matched to a gene. Germline V CDR1 and CDR2: SGHNT, YENEEA. The CDR3 is 14 residues long. This CDR3 reads CASSLVAGGHEQYF. The DNA of the CDR3 is TGTGCCAGCAGCTTAGTAGCGGGGGGCCACGAGCAGTACTTC.

The chain recombines TRBV5-1 with TRBJ2-1, with 9 bases aligning to TRBD2. Germline-derived CDR1 and CDR2 are SGHRS and YFSETQ. The junction had 12 bases not matched to a gene; V was cut back by 4 bases and J by 7 bases. The CDR3 loop spans 16 amino acids. CDR3 amino acids: CASSRGGLAGINEQFF. The CDR3 coding sequence is TGCGCCAGCAGCCGTGGCGGGCTAGCGGGAATAAATGAGCAGTTCTTC.

The chain carries TRBV28 and TRBJ2-4, with D possibly TRBD2 on 6 matching bases. The CDR3 runs to 12 residues. Deletions cut 3 bases from V and 6 bases from J, with 6 bases between. Germline lookup yields CDR1 MDHEN and CDR2 SYDVKM. As DNA, the CDR3 is TGTGCCAGCAGTTTCGGGGGAAACATTCAGTACTTC. Its translation: CASSFGGNIQYF.

This chain connects TRBV5-1 to TRBJ2-7, with TRBD2 matching over 8 bases. The CDR3 covers 14 residues. Germline CDR1 reads SGHRS; CDR2 reads YFSETQ. The ends lost 2 bases at V and 5 bases at J; junction bases unmatched: 6. The CDR3 region is CASSFAGGANEQYF. The CDR3 region has the DNA TGCGCCAGCAGCTTTGCCGGGGGGGCAAACGAGCAGTACTTC.

The V call is TRBV11-3, the J call TRBJ1-6; TRBD1 might be the D (5 bases). CDR1 and CDR2 from the germline V gene are SGHNT and YENEEA. CDR3 length: 15 amino acids. V lost 5 bases and J 8 bases, leaving 16 bases between the germline ends. CDR3 in amino acids: CASSLQGVRHSPLHF. In DNA, the CDR3 is TGTGCCAGCAGCCTCCAAGGGGTTAGACATTCACCCCTCCACTTT.

J is TRBJ2-2 and V is TRBV10-1; TRBD2 might be the D (5 bases). Trimming left V 6 bases short and J 0 bases short, with 8 bases between. Germline CDR1 is WNHNN and CDR2 is SYGVQD (reference sequence). The CDR3 extends over 14 amino acids. This CDR3 is CASSPGTNTGELFF. The CDR3, as DNA: TGCGCCAGCAGCCCCGGGACGAACACCGGGGAGCTGTTTTTT.